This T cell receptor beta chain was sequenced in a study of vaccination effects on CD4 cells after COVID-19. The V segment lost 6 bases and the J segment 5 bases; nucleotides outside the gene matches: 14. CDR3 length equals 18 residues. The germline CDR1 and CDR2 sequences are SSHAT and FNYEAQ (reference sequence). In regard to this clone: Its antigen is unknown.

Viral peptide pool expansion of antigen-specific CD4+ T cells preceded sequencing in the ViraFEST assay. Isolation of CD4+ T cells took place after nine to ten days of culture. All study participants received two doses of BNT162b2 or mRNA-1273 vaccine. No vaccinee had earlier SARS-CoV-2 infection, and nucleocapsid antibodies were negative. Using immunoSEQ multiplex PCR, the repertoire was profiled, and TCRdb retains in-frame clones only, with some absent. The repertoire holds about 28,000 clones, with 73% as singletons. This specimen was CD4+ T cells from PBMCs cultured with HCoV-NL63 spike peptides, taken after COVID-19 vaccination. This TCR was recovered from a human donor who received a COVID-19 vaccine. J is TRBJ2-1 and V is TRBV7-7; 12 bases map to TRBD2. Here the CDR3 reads CASSLLPSGGVRHNEQFF. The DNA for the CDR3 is TGTGCCAGCAGTCTGTTGCCTAGCGGGGGGGTTAGACACAATGAGCAGTTCTTC.